The T cell receptor (beta chain) described here comes from a study of T-cell memory formation after mild COVID-19. Overall study: TCR clustering was largely donor specific. General observations from the study: The appearance of some responding clones in pre-infection memory suggested that cross-reactive memory joined. Mostly located in CM and EM were contracting CD4+ clones, with contracting CD8+ clones located in EMRA. Day 15 to 85 contractors were CD4/CD8 balanced; later expanders leaned CD4+.

With 2 bases clipped from V and 8 bases from J, the junction kept 3 bases outside the gene matches. The CDR3 has 14 amino acids. Looked up from germline, CDR1 is MNHNY and CDR2 is SVGAGI (reference sequence). As to this clonotype: Its antigen is unknown.

TCRdb passed the 5' RACE reads through MiXCR, listing each CDR3 protein once. This sample has more than 250,000 distinct CDR3 sequences, with roughly 16% found just once. This receptor was identified in a young man who had mild COVID-19 (a few samples of this study predate the infection). Cell type and time point are not known. What was sequenced was PBMCs or a T cell subset sorted from them (not recorded which). The chain combines TRBV6-6 with TRBJ1-6; 7 bases map to TRBD1. CDR3 DNA: TGTGCCAGCAGTTACAGGGGGCGGGATTCACCCCTCCACTTT. Its translation: CASSYRGRDSPLHF.